This T cell receptor (beta chain) was retrieved from a study of shared clonotypes between healthy human individuals. The CDR3 length is 13 residues. Germline V lookup: CDR1 LNHDA, CDR2 SQIVND (reference sequence). Clones were sequenced by immunoSEQ multiplex PCR, and TCRdb holds only the in-frame ones, with some missing. The sample contains roughly 2,500,000 clones, approximately 93% of which appear only once. For this clone: A read error may produce the germline difference seen at one junction end. Other DNA sequences in the sample encode the same CDR3.

This rearrangement joins TRBV19 to TRBJ1-1; D unclear. The receptor comes from a man between 18 and 35 years old in good health. Some clones in this sample may be carry-over from other donors' samples. Sequencing input: naive CD4+ T cells from PBMCs. Described subset: CD45RA+ positively selected. CDR3 bases: TGTGCCAGTAGTATCGTATTGAACACTGAAGCTTTTTTT. The encoded protein is CASSIVLNTEAFF. Filled out from reference TRBV19 and TRBJ1-1, the complete variable domain reads DGGITQSPKYLFRKEGQNVTLSCEQNLNHDAMYWYRQDPGQGLRLIYYSQIVNDFQKGDIAEGYSVSREKKESFPLTVTSAQKNPTAFYLCASSIVLNTEAFFGQGTRLTVV.